These 16 T cell receptor beta chains came from one sample sequenced in a study of T-cell memory formation after mild COVID-19. One entry per CDR3 protein, called by TCRdb with MiXCR from the 5' RACE reads. The sample lists 580,000 or so distinct CDR3 sequences; roughly a sixth were seen once. Input material: PBMCs or a T cell subset sorted from them (not recorded which). The receptors here all came from an adult woman who had mild COVID-19 (a few samples of this study predate the infection). Cell type and time point are not known.

This clonotype was recorded many times. The chain joins TRBV7-2 to TRBJ2-5; no reliable D call. Trimming took 1 base from V and 5 from J, leaving 2 bases between them. The CDR3 runs to 11 residues. CDR1 SGHTA and CDR2 FQGNSA come from the germline V gene. This CDR3 is CASSLVETQYF. The CDR3 DNA sequence: TGTGCCAGCAGCTTAGTGGAGACCCAGTACTTC.

V usage is TRBV27 and J usage is TRBJ1-2; maybe TRBD1 (5 bases). The germline V and J ends were trimmed by 3 bases and 4 bases, with 12 bases remaining between them. Germline V CDR1 and CDR2: MNHEY, SMNVEV (reference sequence). The CDR3 spans 14 residues. The CDR3 nucleotides read TGTGCCAGCAGTTTGAGGGGAGCTACCTATGGCTACACCTTC. It specifies CASSLRGATYGYTF.

The CDR3 coding sequence is TGTGCCAGCAGCCCCCAGCACAAAACAGTGAACACTGAAGCTTTCTTT. Its translation: CASSPQHKTVNTEAFF. The rearrangement uses TRBV7-9 and TRBJ1-1; no reliable D call. CDR3 length: 16 amino acids. Trimming removed 5 bases from V and 0 bases from J, with 16 bases in between. Per germline, CDR1 SEHNR and CDR2 FQNEAQ (reference sequence). Using reference TRBV7-9 and TRBJ1-1 for the parts outside the CDR3, the full variable domain is DTGVSQNPRHKITKRGQNVTFRCDPISEHNRLYWYRQTLGQGPEFLTYFQNEAQLEKSRLLSDRFSAERPKGSFSTLEIQRTEQGDSAMYLCASSPQHKTVNTEAFFGQGTRLTVV.

This clonotype was counted between two and nine times. The chain recombines TRBV24-1 with TRBJ2-1, with D perhaps TRBD1 (6 bases). CDR3 length equals 16 residues. Trimming took off 0 bases at V and 5 bases at J, with 13 bases between the two ends. Germline values: CDR1 KGHDR, CDR2 SFDVKD. The CDR3 loop is CATSDLEAGADNEQFF. The CDR3 nucleotides read TGTGCCACCAGTGATTTGGAGGCAGGGGCAGACAATGAGCAGTTCTTC.

This clonotype has only a few counts. CDR3 bases: TGCGCCAGCAGCCAGTGGGGGAGGGGACCCTACGAGCAGTACTTC. As protein: CASSQWGRGPYEQYF. J is TRBJ2-7 and V is TRBV4-1, with 7 bases matching TRBD2. This CDR3 is 15 amino acids long. Per the germline V gene, CDR1 is MGHRA and CDR2 is YSYEKL. The V and J ends lost 3 bases and 2 bases, in that order; junction bases with no gene match: 7.

The rearrangement joins TRBV4-3 to TRBJ2-7; 8 bases agree with TRBD2. CDR1 is LGHNA, CDR2 YSLEER, per germline. The CDR3 is made up of 16 amino acids. V dropped 1 base and J dropped 4; count of bases not matched to a gene: 9. In nucleotides, the CDR3 is TGCGCCAGCAGCCAAGTGAACCGGGAGGGCCGATACGAGCAGTACTTC. Protein sequence: CASSQVNREGRYEQYF.

This clonotype has just one count. The gene calls are TRBV4-3 and TRBJ2-1, with TRBD2 as a possible D gene (5 bases). This CDR3 spans 15 amino acids. The germline CDR1 and CDR2 sequences are LGHNA and YSLEER. Trimming cost V 1 base and J 0 bases, with 7 bases left between them. This CDR3 is CASSQVGSSYNEQFF. The CDR3 coding sequence is TGCGCCAGCAGCCAAGTTGGGAGCTCCTACAATGAGCAGTTCTTC.

There are a few counts of this clonotype. The genes are TRBV5-1 and TRBJ1-2; 7 nucleotides agree with TRBD1. Trimming took 5 bases from V and 0 from J; bases not matched to a gene: 4. Germline assignment: CDR1 SGHRS and CDR2 YFSETQ. CDR3 length: 14 amino acids. Here the CDR3 DNA reads TGCGCCAGCAGTCCCAGGGGGTCTAACTATGGCTACACCTTC. This encodes CASSPRGSNYGYTF.

This chain uses TRBV4-3 with TRBJ2-1; no firm D call. The CDR3 consists of 16 residues. Germline-derived CDR1 and CDR2 are LGHNA and YSLEER. With 0 bases removed from V and 1 base from J, the gap between germline ends came to 10 bases. CDR3 in DNA: TGCGCCAGCAGCCAAGATAGATCATTTTCCTACAATGAGCAGTTCTTC. It yields the protein CASSQDRSFSYNEQFF.

The genes are TRBV7-2 and TRBJ2-3, with 9 bases fitting TRBD2. Germline lookup yields CDR1 SGHTA and CDR2 FQGNSA. There are 19 residues in the CDR3. Germline trimming cut 5 bases from V and 3 bases from J; bases unmatched to any gene: 18. The CDR3 is CASSPEGASGTLGTDTQYF. CDR3 DNA sequence: TGTGCCAGCAGCCCTGAGGGTGCTAGCGGGACCTTGGGAACAGATACGCAGTATTTT.

The chain uses TRBV7-2 and TRBJ2-1; a possible D gene is TRBD2 (6 bases). Trimming removed 5 bases from V and 5 bases from J, with 19 bases in between. Germline V gene data show CDR1 as SGHTA and CDR2 as FQGNSA. The CDR3 totals 16 residues. This CDR3 is CASSPRSGLIDNEQFF. The CDR3 bases are TGTGCCAGCAGCCCGAGGTCGGGACTCATCGACAATGAGCAGTTCTTC. Full variable domain (missing parts from reference TRBV7-2 and TRBJ2-1): GAGVSQSPSNKVTEKGKDVELRCDPISGHTALYWYRQSLGQGLEFLIYFQGNSAPDKSGLPSDRFSAERTGGSVSTLTIQRTQQEDSAVYLCASSPRSGLIDNEQFFGPGTRLTVL.

This rearrangement joins TRBV10-3 to TRBJ2-2; 14 nucleotides align to TRBD2. Looked up from germline, CDR1 is ENHRY and CDR2 is SYGVKD. The trim removed 8 bases at V and 8 bases at J, leaving 7 bases unmatched. The CDR3 sequence is 15 residues long. The CDR3 reads CAIRGTSGSQGELFF. CDR3 bases: TGTGCCATCCGTGGGACTAGCGGGAGTCAAGGGGAGCTGTTTTTT.

The chain has TRBV5-1 and TRBJ1-1, with D possibly TRBD1 on 5 matching bases. With 2 bases removed from V and 5 bases from J, the gap between germline ends came to 16 bases. The CDR3 is 15 residues long. Looked up from germline, CDR1 is SGHRS and CDR2 is YFSETQ. CDR3 coding DNA: TGCGCCAGCAGCTTCGGGTCAGGGACCACTACTGAAGCTTTCTTT. It codes for CASSFGSGTTTEAFF.

V gene TRBV2 combines with J gene TRBJ1-5, with a tentative D call TRBD1 (5 bases). Trimming pared 7 bases from V and 5 bases from J, leaving 12 bases between. The CDR3 is 13 amino acids. Germline values: CDR1 SNHLY, CDR2 FYNNEI. In DNA form, the CDR3 reads TGTGCCAGCACGAAGGACACTGATCAGCCCCAGCATTTT. This codes for CASTKDTDQPQHF. Using reference TRBV2 and TRBJ1-5 for the parts outside the CDR3, the full variable domain is EPEVTQTPSHQVTQMGQEVILRCVPISNHLYFYWYRQILGQKVEFLVSFYNNEISEKSEIFDDQFSVERPDGSNFTLKIRSTKLEDSAMYFCASTKDTDQPQHFGDGTRLSIL.

The chain links TRBV9 to TRBJ2-1; TRBD2 matches 11 bases. In germline, CDR1 is SGDLS, CDR2 YYNGEE. The CDR3 loop spans 17 amino acids. The V gene end was trimmed by 3 bases and the J gene end by 2 bases; junction bases not matched to a gene: 7. The CDR3 nucleotides read TGTGCCAGCAGCGCTGGACTAGCGGGTCTACCCTACAATGAGCAGTTCTTC. It codes for CASSAGLAGLPYNEQFF.

The CDR3 spells CASSSGGGMGETQYF. DNA for the CDR3: TGCGCCAGCAGCTCCGGTGGGGGAATGGGAGAGACCCAGTACTTC. The chain employs TRBV5-1 and TRBJ2-5; D possibly matches TRBD1 or TRBD2 (5 bases each). Looked up from germline, CDR1 is SGHRS and CDR2 is YFSETQ. The length of the CDR3 is 15 residues. Trimming cost V 3 bases and J 4 bases, with 16 bases left between them.